This T cell receptor (beta chain) stems from a study of T-cell memory formation after mild COVID-19. Trimming cost V 0 bases and J 0 bases, with 8 bases left between them. CDR1 MNHEY and CDR2 SMNVEV come from the germline V gene (reference sequence). This CDR3 comprises 15 residues. TCRdb recomputed calls from the 5' RACE reads with MiXCR, one row per CDR3 protein. The data show some 250,000 distinct CDR3 sequences, with under 20% seen just once and under 30% held by the top ten. This chain joins TRBV27 and TRBJ1-1; no clear D. The TCR sequence derives from a man aged 18 to 29 who had mild COVID-19 (a few samples of this study predate the infection). Cell type and time point are not known. The material sequenced was PBMCs or a T cell subset sorted from them (not recorded which). The CDR3 DNA follows: TGTGCCAGCAGTTTATCACGTACGGTGAACACTGAAGCTTTCTTT. This translates into CASSLSRTVNTEAFF.